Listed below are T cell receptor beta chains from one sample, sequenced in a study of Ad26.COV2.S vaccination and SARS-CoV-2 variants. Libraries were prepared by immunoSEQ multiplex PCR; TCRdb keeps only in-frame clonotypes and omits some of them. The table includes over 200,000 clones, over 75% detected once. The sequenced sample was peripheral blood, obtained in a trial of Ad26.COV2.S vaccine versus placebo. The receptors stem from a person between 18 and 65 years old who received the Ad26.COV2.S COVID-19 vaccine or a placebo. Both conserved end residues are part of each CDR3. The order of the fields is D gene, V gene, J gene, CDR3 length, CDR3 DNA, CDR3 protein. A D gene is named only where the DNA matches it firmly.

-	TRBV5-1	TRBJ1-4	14	TGCGCCAGCAGCTACCGGGCCAGGAATGAAAAACTGTTTTTT	CASSYRARNEKLFF
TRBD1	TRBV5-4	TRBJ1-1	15	TGTGCCAGCAGCAAAAACAGGGGGCAGAACACTGAAGCTTTCTTT	CASSKNRGQNTEAFF
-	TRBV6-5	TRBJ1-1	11	TGTGCCAGCAGGCAGGGCACTGAAGCTTTCTTT	CASRQGTEAFF
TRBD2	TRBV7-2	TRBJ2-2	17	TGTGCCAGCAGCTCGGGACTAGCATTTGGTTTGCCCGGGGAGCTGTTTTTT	CASSSGLAFGLPGELFF
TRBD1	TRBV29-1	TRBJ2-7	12	TGCAGCGGAACAGGGGGGACATACGAGCAGTACTTC	CSGTGGTYEQYF
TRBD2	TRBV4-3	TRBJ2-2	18	TGCGCCAGCAGCCTTCGGGTGGCGGGGGGATCCAACACCGGGGAGCTGTTTTTT	CASSLRVAGGSNTGELFF
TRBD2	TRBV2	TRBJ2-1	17	TGTGCCAGCAGTGAAGCGCGGGGACTAGCGGGAGTAGGAGAGCAGTTCTTC	CASSEARGLAGVGEQFF
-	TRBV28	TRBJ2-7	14	TGTGCCAGCAGTCTCCCAAAATTTCGCTACGAGCAGTACTTC	CASSLPKFRYEQYF
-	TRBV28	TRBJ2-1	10	TGTGCCAGCAGTTCCAATGAGCAGTTCTTC	CASSSNEQFF
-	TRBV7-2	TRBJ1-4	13	TGTGCCAGCAGCTTAGGGGTGGGTGAAAAACTGTTTTTT	CASSLGVGEKLFF
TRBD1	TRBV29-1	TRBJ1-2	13	TGCAGCGTTTTCGACAGGGCAAACTATGGCTACACCTTC	CSVFDRANYGYTF